Sequencing of this T cell receptor (beta chain) was carried out in a study of T cells after yellow fever vaccination. About the study: Those fractions that held only low numbers of cells were prepared using the SMART-Seq v4 Ultra Low Input RNA kit.

From the 5' RACE reads, TCRdb called clonotypes with MiXCR, one entry per CDR3 protein. Of 300,000 to 350,000 distinct CDR3 sequences in the sample, approximately 4.2% are singletons; the top ten hold approximately 25%. Findings and limits, study-wide: After the booster, roughly 96% of CD4 and more than 85% of CD8 primary-response clones were re-detected. Weaker overall, the secondary response nonetheless peaked faster (day 5 versus 15).

This clonotype was seen a few times. Its antigen is unidentified. V was pared by 5 bases and J by 1 base, with 14 bases between. The germline V gene has CDR1 MNHEY and CDR2 SMNVEV (reference sequence). This CDR3 has 15 residues. The J gene is TRBJ1-1, the V gene TRBV27; D is uncertain. The sequence came from a man aged 18 to 35 who received the YFV17D yellow fever vaccine. This specimen consisted of PBMCs, obtained 5 days after the yellow fever booster vaccination. CDR3 nucleotides: TGTGCCAGCAGTCCCCGGCCCTACCCGAACACTGAAGCTTTCTTT. Residues: CASSPRPYPNTEAFF.